The 9 T cell receptor beta chains presented below share a single source sample, sequenced in a study of blood T cells in healthy people across ages. Alongside a J-beta primer mix, a sample-barcoded 5' primer served in a second PCR lasting about 7 to 11 cycles. TCRdb reprocessed the 5' RACE reads via MiXCR and lists one record per CDR3 protein. Seen here are about 640,000 distinct CDR3 sequences, 58% observed once, and the top ten hold roughly 34%. Material: blood. The source is a man aged 55-75 years in good health.

The genes are TRBV29-1 and TRBJ2-7, with 8 bases lining up with TRBD1. The junction had 10 bases not matched to a gene; V was cut back by 3 bases and J by 0 bases. Germline V lookup: CDR1 SQVTM, CDR2 ANQGSEA. CDR3 length equals 16 residues. In nucleotides, the CDR3 is TGCAGCGTTGATTTTGGCGGACAGGGAGGCTCCTACGAGCAGTACTTC. The encoded protein is CSVDFGGQGGSYEQYF.

This clonotype has only one observation. The rearrangement links TRBV6-5 to TRBJ2-7, with no clear D. V dropped 2 bases and J dropped 4 bases, with 9 bases sitting between them. From germline, CDR1 is MNHEY and CDR2 SVGAGI. The CDR3 extends over 13 amino acids. The CDR3 DNA follows: TGTGCCAGCAGTTACACCCCGACTTACGAGCAGTACTTC. It yields the protein CASSYTPTYEQYF.

This clonotype showed up just a few times. The V call is TRBV20-1, the J call TRBJ2-5; TRBD2 agrees at 8 bases. Per germline, CDR1 DFQATT and CDR2 SNEGSKA (reference sequence). This CDR3 is 13 amino acids long. The V and J ends lost 6 bases and 1 base, in that order; junction bases with no gene match: 4. The CDR3 coding sequence is TGCAGTGCCCTTAGCGGGGCCCAAGAGACCCAGTACTTC. Amino acids: CSALSGAQETQYF.

There are many counts of this clonotype. The J gene is TRBJ2-5, the V gene TRBV7-8, with 8 nucleotides matching TRBD1. CDR1 is SGHVS, CDR2 FQNEAQ, per germline. The CDR3 extends over 19 amino acids. V shed 5 bases, J shed 3 bases, and the junction held 20 bases outside the gene matches. CDR3 in DNA: TGTGCCAGCAGCCCATTCCGGGTGCCGACAGGGGTGGAAAAAGAGACCCAGTACTTC. Its translation: CASSPFRVPTGVEKETQYF.

The chain couples TRBV20-1 to TRBJ1-1; 11 nucleotides line up with TRBD1. The germline gives CDR1 DFQATT, CDR2 SNEGSKA (reference sequence). The V gene end was trimmed by 3 bases and the J gene end by 4 bases; junction bases not matched to a gene: 1. CDR3 length: 13 residues. Written as DNA, the CDR3 is TGCAGTGCTAGGGGGACAGGGGGCACTGAAGCTTTCTTT. It translates to CSARGTGGTEAFF.

This rearrangement joins TRBV6-5 to TRBJ1-4; D is perhaps TRBD1 (6 bases). The CDR3 runs to 15 residues. Germline V gives CDR1 MNHEY, CDR2 SVGAGI. The V and J ends lost 7 bases and 0 bases respectively, with 12 bases between them. The DNA for the CDR3 is TGTGCCAGCAAACGGGACATCGCAACTAATGAAAAACTGTTTTTT. Translating gives CASKRDIATNEKLFF.

The rearrangement links TRBV7-8 to TRBJ2-7, with D possibly being TRBD1 or TRBD2 (5 bases each). Per the germline V gene, CDR1 is SGHVS and CDR2 is FQNEAQ. This CDR3 is 15 amino acids long. Trimming took off 10 bases at V and 1 base at J, with 20 bases between the two ends. The CDR3 DNA is TGTGCCACTACGGTAGGGAGAGGGGAATCCTACGAGCAGTACTTC. Translation: CATTVGRGESYEQYF.

The chain has TRBV5-1 and TRBJ2-1; D possibly corresponds to TRBD1 (6 bases). V was clipped by 5 bases and J by 0 bases, with 12 bases between them. Germline V CDR1 and CDR2: SGHRS, YFSETQ. CDR3 size: 15 residues. CDR3 nucleotides: TGCGCCAGCAGACCAGGGGTGAGCTCCTACAATGAGCAGTTCTTC. Translating gives CASRPGVSSYNEQFF.

This clonotype was observed once. V usage is TRBV13 and J usage is TRBJ1-6; a weak D match, TRBD1 (5 bases). From germline, CDR1 is PRHDT and CDR2 FYEKMQ (reference sequence). The CDR3 totals 15 residues. The V and J ends lost 6 bases and 3 bases respectively, with 12 bases between them. The CDR3, as DNA: TGTGCCAGCAGTTCGACAGTCGACTATAATTCACCCCTCCACTTT. Translation gives CASSSTVDYNSPLHF. The full variable domain, in which reference TRBV13 and TRBJ1-6 provide the parts outside the CDR3, is AAGVIQSPRHLIKEKRETATLKCYPIPRHDTVYWYQQGPGQDPQFLISFYEKMQSDKGSIPDRFSAQQFSDYHSELNMSSLELGDSALYFCASSSTVDYNSPLHFGNGTRLTVT.